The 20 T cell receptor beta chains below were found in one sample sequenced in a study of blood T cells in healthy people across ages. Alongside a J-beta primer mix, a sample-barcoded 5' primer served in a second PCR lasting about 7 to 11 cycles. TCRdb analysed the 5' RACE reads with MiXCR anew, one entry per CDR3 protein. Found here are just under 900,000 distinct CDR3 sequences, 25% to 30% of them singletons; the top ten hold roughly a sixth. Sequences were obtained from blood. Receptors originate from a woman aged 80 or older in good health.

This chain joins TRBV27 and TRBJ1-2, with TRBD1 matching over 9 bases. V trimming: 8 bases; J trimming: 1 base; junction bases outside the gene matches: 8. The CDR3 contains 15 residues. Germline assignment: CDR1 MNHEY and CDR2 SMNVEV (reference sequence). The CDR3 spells CASGGRTGVNYGYTF. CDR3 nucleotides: TGTGCCAGCGGAGGAAGGACAGGGGTTAACTATGGCTACACCTTC.

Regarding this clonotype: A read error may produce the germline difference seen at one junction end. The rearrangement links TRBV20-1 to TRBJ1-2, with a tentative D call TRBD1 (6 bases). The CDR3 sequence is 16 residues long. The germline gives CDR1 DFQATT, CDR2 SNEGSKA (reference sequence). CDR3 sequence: CSARDLRDNTNYGYTF. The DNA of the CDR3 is TGCAGCGCTAGAGATCTGCGGGACAACACTAACTATGGCTACACCTTC.

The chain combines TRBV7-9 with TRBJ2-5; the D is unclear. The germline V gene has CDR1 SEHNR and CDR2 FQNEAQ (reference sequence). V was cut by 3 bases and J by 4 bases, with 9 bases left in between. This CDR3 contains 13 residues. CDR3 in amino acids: CASSFLTGETQYF. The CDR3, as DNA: TGTGCCAGCAGCTTCCTAACGGGAGAGACCCAGTACTTC.

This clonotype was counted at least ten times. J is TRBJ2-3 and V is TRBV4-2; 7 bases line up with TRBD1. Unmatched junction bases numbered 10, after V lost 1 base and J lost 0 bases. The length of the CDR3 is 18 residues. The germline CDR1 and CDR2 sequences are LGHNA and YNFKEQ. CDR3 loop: CASSQARGRGSSTDTQYF. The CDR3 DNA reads TGTGCCAGCAGCCAAGCTCGGGGCAGGGGGAGTAGCACAGATACGCAGTATTTT.

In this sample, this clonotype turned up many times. For the CDR3, the DNA is TGTGCCAGCAGTGAGCGGGGGAATGGCTACACCTTC. Translating it yields CASSERGNGYTF. This chain uses TRBV25-1 with TRBJ1-2; the D gene is possibly TRBD1 (5 bases). The CDR3 spans 12 residues. The V end was cut by 3 bases, the J end by 6 bases, with 8 bases between. The germline CDR1 and CDR2 sequences are MGHDK and SYGVNS.

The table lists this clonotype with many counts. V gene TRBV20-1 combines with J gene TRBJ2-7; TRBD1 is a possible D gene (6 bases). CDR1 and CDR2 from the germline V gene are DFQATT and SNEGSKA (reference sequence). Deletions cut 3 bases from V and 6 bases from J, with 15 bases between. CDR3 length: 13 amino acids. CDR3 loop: CSARPLGGLEQYF. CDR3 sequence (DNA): TGCAGTGCTAGGCCACTAGGGGGTCTCGAGCAGTACTTC.

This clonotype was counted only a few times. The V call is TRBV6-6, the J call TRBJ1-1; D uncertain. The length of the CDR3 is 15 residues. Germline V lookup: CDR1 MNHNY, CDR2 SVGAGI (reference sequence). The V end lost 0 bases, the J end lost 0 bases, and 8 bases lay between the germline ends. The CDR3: CASSYSIRVNTEAFF. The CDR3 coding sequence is TGTGCCAGCAGTTACTCTATCCGAGTGAACACTGAAGCTTTCTTT.

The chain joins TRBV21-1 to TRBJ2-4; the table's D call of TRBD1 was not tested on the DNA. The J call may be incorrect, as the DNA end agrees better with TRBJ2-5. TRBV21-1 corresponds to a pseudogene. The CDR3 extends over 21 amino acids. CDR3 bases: TGTGCCAGCAGCAAAGAATTGGGCGTTGGGACAGGTCCTTCCACGGTCGAGACCCAGTACTTC. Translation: CASSKELGVGTGPSTVETQYF.

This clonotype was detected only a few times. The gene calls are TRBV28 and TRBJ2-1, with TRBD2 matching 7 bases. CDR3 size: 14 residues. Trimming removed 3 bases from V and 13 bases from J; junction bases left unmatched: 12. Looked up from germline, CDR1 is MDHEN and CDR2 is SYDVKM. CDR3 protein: CASSFGGYTMTQFF. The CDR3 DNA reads TGTGCCAGCAGTTTCGGGGGGTACACAATGACCCAGTTCTTC.

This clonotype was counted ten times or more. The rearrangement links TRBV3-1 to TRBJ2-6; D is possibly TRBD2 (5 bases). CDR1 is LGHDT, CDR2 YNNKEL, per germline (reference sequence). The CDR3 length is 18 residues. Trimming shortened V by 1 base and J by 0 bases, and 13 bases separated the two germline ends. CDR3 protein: CASSQGFGEYSGANVLTF. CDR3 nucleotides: TGTGCCAGCAGCCAAGGTTTCGGGGAATACTCTGGGGCCAACGTCCTGACTTTC.

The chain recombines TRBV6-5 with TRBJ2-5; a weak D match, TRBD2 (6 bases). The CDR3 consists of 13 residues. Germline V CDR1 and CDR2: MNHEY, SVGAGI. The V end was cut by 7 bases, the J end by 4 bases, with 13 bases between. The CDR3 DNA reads TGTGCCAGCACACTACCGGGGGTAGAGACCCAGTACTTC. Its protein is CASTLPGVETQYF.

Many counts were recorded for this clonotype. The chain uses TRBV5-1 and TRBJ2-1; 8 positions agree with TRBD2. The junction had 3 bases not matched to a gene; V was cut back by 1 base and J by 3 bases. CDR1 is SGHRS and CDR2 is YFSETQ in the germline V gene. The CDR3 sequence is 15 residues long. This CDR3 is CASSLTSGIYNEQFF. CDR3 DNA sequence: TGCGCCAGCAGCTTGACTAGCGGTATCTACAATGAGCAGTTCTTC.

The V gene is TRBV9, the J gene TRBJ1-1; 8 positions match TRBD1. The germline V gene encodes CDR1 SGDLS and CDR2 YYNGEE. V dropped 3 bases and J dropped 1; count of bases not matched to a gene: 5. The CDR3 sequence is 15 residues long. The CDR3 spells CASSARGQGNTEAFF. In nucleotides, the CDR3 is TGTGCCAGCAGCGCGCGAGGACAGGGGAACACTGAAGCTTTCTTT.

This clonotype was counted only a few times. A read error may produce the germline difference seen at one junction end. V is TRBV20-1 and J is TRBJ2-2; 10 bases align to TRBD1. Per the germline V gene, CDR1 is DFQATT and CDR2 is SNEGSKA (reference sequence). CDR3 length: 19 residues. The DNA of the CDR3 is TGCAGTGCTAGACCCAGGGGACAGGGGTTTTATTCTTCTACCGGGGAGCGGTTTTTT. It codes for CSARPRGQGFYSSTGERFF.

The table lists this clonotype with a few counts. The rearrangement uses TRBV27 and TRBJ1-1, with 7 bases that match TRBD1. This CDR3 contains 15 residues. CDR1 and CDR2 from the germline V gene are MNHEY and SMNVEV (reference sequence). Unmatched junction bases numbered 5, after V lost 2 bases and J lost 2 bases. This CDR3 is CASSLTGEANTEAFF. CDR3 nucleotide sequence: TGTGCCAGCAGTTTAACAGGGGAGGCAAACACTGAAGCTTTCTTT.

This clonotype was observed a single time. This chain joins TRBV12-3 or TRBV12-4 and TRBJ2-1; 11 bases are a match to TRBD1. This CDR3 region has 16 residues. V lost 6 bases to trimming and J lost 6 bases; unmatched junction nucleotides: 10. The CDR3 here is CASRPTGTGGSNEQFF. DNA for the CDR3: TGTGCCAGCAGGCCCACTGGGACAGGGGGTTCCAATGAGCAGTTCTTC.

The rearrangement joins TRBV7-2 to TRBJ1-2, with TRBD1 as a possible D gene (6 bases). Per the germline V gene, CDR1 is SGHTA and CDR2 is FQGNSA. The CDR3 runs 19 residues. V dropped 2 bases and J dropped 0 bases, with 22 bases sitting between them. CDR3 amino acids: CASSLQLRGWDTTNYGYTF. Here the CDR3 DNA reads TGTGCCAGCAGCTTACAACTTAGAGGTTGGGACACAACTAACTATGGCTACACCTTC.

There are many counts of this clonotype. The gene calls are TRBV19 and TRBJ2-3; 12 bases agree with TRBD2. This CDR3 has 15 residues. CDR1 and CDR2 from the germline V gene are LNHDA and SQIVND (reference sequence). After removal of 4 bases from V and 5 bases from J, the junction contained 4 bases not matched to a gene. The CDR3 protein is CASSKGLAGRDTQYF. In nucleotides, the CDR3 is TGTGCCAGTAGTAAAGGACTAGCGGGGAGAGATACGCAGTATTTT. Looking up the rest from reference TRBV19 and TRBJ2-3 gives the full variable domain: DGGITQSPKYLFRKEGQNVTLSCEQNLNHDAMYWYRQDPGQGLRLIYYSQIVNDFQKGDIAEGYSVSREKKESFPLTVTSAQKNPTAFYLCASSKGLAGRDTQYFGPGTRLTVL.

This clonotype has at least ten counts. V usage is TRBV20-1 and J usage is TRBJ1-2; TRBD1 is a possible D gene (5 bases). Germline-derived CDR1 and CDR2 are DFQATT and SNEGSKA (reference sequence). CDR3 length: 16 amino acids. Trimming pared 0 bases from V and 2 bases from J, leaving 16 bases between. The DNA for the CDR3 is TGCAGTGCTAGAGATCTGTATCGACAGATCAACTATGGCTACACCTTC. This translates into CSARDLYRQINYGYTF.

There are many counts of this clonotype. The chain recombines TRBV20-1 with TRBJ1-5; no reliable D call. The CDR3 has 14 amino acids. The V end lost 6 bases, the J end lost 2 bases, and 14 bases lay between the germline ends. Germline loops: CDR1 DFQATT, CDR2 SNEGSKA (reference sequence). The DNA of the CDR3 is TGCAGTGCGGTCTCGGCTAGGGGCAATCAGCCCCAGCATTTT. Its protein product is CSAVSARGNQPQHF.